Each of the 5 T cell receptor beta chains below was sequenced from the same sample in a study of identifying expanded T cells in peripheral blood. Sequencing used immunoSEQ multiplex PCR; TCRdb keeps in-frame clones, though not all of them. The sample lists some 75,000 clones; roughly nine tenths were seen once. Sequencing was performed on blood. These receptor sequences come from a person aged 18 to 69 in good health.

The rearrangement joins TRBV4-1 to TRBJ1-5, with D possibly being TRBD1 (5 bases). Germline V gene lookup returns CDR1 MGHRA and CDR2 YSYEKL. This CDR3 is built from 15 residues. V lost 0 bases and J lost 6, with 12 bases in between. The CDR3 reads CASSQEWQGAQPQHF. The CDR3 DNA reads as TGCGCCAGCAGCCAAGAGTGGCAGGGAGCTCAGCCCCAGCATTTT.

V and J are TRBV5-6 and TRBJ1-1; D not resolved. The CDR3 is 11 residues long. Per the germline V gene, CDR1 is SGHDT and CDR2 is YYEEEE. Trimming stripped 1 base from V and 8 bases from J, with 6 bases between. The CDR3, as DNA: TGTGCCAGCAGCTTGCGAGGGGAAGCTTTCTTT. Its translation: CASSLRGEAFF.

The sample holds one count of this clone. The chain is built from TRBV5-1 and TRBJ2-3, with D tentatively TRBD1 (5 bases). Germline values: CDR1 SGHRS, CDR2 YFSETQ. V gave up 1 base and J gave up 1 base, with 10 bases separating them. The length of the CDR3 is 15 residues. The CDR3 DNA is TGCGCCAGCAGCTTGAGGGGTGATGGCACAGATACGCAGTATTTT. Its translation is CASSLRGDGTDTQYF.

The chain has TRBV9 and TRBJ2-3; TRBD2 matches 11 bases. Germline V gene data show CDR1 as SGDLS and CDR2 as YYNGEE. The CDR3 has 18 amino acids. J was trimmed by 2 bases and V by 0 bases; bases with no gene match: 8. The CDR3 sequence: CASSVGASGRLDTDTQYF. DNA of the CDR3: TGTGCCAGCAGCGTAGGGGCTAGCGGGAGGCTAGACACAGATACGCAGTATTTT.

The chain employs TRBV27 and TRBJ1-1; 8 bases map to TRBD1. CDR3 length: 14 amino acids. Germline CDR1 is MNHEY and CDR2 is SMNVEV (reference sequence). Trimming removed 6 bases from V and 6 bases from J; junction bases left unmatched: 9. Here the CDR3 DNA reads TGTGCCAGCAGACCGGGACAGGCCTCCGCTGAAGCTTTCTTT. Translating it yields CASRPGQASAEAFF.